This paragraph covers one T cell receptor beta chain sequence. What it binds is not known. The data were taken from a study of beta chain features in type 1 diabetes. Reverse transcribing all isolated RNA meant expressed TCRB transcripts were sequenced. TCRdb keeps only in-frame clones here, not all; method: immunoSEQ multiplex PCR. The data hold a few hundred thousand clones, with 15% to 20% observed a single time. Germline CDR1 reads PRHDT; CDR2 reads FYEKMQ (reference sequence). This CDR3 region has 14 residues. Between the trimmed V and J ends, which lost 5 bases and 5 bases, there was a span of 13 bases. General study points: Shortening that was moderate but significant affected the TCRB CDR3s of Type 1 diabetes patients in all four CD4+ subsets. Lower insertion and higher deletion counts appeared at VDJ junctions in type 1 diabetes patients.

Sorted CD4+ subsets: naive, central memory, regulatory, stem cell-like memory (CD45RO/CCR7/CD25/CD127/CD95/CD27 panel). Without exception, sorted populations had purity beyond 98%. The rearrangement uses TRBV13 and TRBJ2-1, with a weak D call TRBD1 (6 bases). The TCR sequence derives from a young woman in good health. What was sequenced was naive CD4+ T cells from blood. The CDR3 sequence is CASSLRTANNEQFF. The DNA of the CDR3 is TGTGCCAGCAGCCTCCGGACAGCTAACAATGAGCAGTTCTTC.